This T cell receptor beta chain was found in a study of blood T cell repertoires in COVID-19. The CDR3 loop spans 15 amino acids. Germline V gene data show CDR1 as KGHSH and CDR2 as LQKENI. V dropped 4 bases and J dropped 2; count of bases not matched to a gene: 2. The method was immunoSEQ multiplex PCR; TCRdb's version includes in-frame clones alone and lacks a portion of them. The profile shows more than 150,000 clones, 81% of them singletons. This chain links TRBV18 with TRBJ1-3; 10 bases align to TRBD1. The sequence was obtained from a woman aged 80 or over with COVID-19, enrolled during active disease. Sequencing input: peripheral blood. This CDR3 reads CASSLGTGAGNTIYF. CDR3 bases: TGTGCCAGCTCACTCGGGACAGGGGCTGGAAACACCATATATTTT.